The clone carrying this T cell receptor (beta chain) has a handful of counts. The data derive from a study of neurological immune-mediated disorders. The cDNA was synthesized by 5'RACE incorporating 10-nucleotide random UMIs. TCRdb reanalysed the 5' RACE reads using MiXCR and keeps one entry per CDR3 protein. The sample records around 69,000 distinct CDR3 sequences, 3.5% to 5% being singletons. V gave up 1 base and J gave up 2 bases; unmatched junction bases: 4. Germline-derived CDR1 and CDR2 are SGHDN and FVKESK. The CDR3 runs 15 residues. The J gene is TRBJ2-7, the V gene TRBV14; 8 bases fit TRBD1. The clonotype was recovered from a young man with multiple sclerosis. Sequenced sample: PBMCs. CDR3 DNA sequence: TGTGCCAGCAGCCAAGCTTCGACAGGGGCCTACGAGCAGTACTTC. Translation: CASSQASTGAYEQYF.